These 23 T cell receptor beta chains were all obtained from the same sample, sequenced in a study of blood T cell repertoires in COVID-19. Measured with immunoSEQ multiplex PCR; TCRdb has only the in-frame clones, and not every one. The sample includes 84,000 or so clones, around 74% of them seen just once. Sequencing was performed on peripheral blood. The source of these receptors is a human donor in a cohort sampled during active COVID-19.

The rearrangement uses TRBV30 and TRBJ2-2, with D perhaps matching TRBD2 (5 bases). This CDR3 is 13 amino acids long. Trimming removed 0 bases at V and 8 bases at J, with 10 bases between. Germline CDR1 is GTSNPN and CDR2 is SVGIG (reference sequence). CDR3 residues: CAWSVLSGGELFF. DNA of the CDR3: TGTGCCTGGAGTGTACTTTCGGGGGGGGAGCTGTTTTTT.

The CDR3 region is CASSLSYQGLSDTQYF. CDR3 nucleotides: TGTGCCAGCAGCTTGAGTTACCAGGGACTCTCAGATACGCAGTATTTT. V gene TRBV5-6 combines with J gene TRBJ2-3; TRBD2 might be the D (6 bases). CDR3 size: 16 residues. Germline lookup yields CDR1 SGHDT and CDR2 YYEEEE. Trimming removed 1 base at V and 4 bases at J, with 16 bases between.

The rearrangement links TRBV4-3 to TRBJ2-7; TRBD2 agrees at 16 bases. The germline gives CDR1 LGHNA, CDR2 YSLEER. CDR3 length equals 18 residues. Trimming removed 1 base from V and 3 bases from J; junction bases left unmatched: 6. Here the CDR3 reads CASSQVAGTSGGVYEQYF. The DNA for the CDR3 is TGCGCCAGCAGCCAAGTGGCAGGGACTAGCGGGGGGGTCTACGAGCAGTACTTC.

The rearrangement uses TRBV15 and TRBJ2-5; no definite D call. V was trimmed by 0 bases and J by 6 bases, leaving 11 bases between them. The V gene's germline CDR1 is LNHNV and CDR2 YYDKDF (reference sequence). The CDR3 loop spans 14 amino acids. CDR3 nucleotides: TGTGCCACCAGCAGAGAGGCTAGAGTGAAGACCCAGTACTTC. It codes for CATSREARVKTQYF.

CDR3 residues: CAWGKDRGSNYEQYF. The DNA for the CDR3 is TGTGCCTGGGGTAAGGACAGGGGTAGTAATTACGAGCAGTACTTC. The rearrangement joins TRBV30 to TRBJ2-7; 9 bases are a match to TRBD1. Germline V CDR1 and CDR2: GTSNPN, SVGIG (reference sequence). J was trimmed by 4 bases and V by 5 bases; bases with no gene match: 12. This CDR3 spans 15 amino acids.

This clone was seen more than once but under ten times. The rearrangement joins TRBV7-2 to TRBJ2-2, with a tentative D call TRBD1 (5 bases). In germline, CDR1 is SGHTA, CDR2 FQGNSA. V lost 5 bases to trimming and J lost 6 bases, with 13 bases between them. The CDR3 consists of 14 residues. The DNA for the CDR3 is TGTGCCAGCAGCCGCAACAGGAGTCCCGGGGAGCTGTTTTTT. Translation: CASSRNRSPGELFF.

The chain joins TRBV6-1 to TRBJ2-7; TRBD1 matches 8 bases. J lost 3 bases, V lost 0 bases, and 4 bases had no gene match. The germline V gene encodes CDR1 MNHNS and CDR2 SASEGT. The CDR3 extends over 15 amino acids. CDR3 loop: CASSEAPGGHYEQYF. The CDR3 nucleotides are TGTGCCAGCAGTGAAGCGCCAGGGGGCCACTACGAGCAGTACTTC.

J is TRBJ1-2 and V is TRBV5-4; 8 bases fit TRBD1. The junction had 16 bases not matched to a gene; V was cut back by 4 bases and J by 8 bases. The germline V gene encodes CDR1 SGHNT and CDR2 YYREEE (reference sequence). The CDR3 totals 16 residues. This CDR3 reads CASSRAGTGDVGGYTF. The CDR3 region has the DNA TGTGCCAGCAGCAGAGCCGGGACAGGCGATGTGGGGGGCTACACCTTC.

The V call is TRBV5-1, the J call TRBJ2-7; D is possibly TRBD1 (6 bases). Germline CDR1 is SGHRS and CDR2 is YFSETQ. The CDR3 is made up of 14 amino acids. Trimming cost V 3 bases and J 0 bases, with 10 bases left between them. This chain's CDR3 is CASSSGESSYEQYF. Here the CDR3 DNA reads TGCGCCAGCAGCTCAGGGGAGAGCTCCTACGAGCAGTACTTC.

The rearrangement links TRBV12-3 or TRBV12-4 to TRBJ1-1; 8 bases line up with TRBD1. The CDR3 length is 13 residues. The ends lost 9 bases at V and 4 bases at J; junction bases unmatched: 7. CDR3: CASGQGRGTEAFF. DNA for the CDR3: TGTGCCAGTGGACAGGGACGAGGCACTGAAGCTTTCTTT.

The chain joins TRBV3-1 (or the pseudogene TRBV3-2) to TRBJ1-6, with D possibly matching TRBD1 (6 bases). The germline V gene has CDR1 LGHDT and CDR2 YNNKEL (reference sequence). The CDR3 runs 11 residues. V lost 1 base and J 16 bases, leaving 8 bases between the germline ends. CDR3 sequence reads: CASSQGQALHF. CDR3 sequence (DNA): TGTGCCAGCAGCCAAGGACAGGCGCTCCACTTT.

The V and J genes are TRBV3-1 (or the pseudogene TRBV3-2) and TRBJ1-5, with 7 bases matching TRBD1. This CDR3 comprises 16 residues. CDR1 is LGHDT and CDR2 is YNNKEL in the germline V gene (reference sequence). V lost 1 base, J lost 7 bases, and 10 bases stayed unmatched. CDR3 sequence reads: CASSQGRQGGGQPQHF. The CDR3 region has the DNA TGTGCCAGCAGCCAAGGGAGACAGGGAGGAGGACAGCCCCAGCATTTT.

CDR3 DNA sequence: TGTGCCAGTATAGGGGACAGGATCTATGGCTACACCTTC. This codes for CASIGDRIYGYTF. V gene TRBV19 combines with J gene TRBJ1-2, with TRBD1 matching 8 bases. The length of the CDR3 is 13 residues. The trim removed 7 bases at V and 4 bases at J, leaving 5 bases unmatched. The V gene's germline CDR1 is LNHDA and CDR2 SQIVND (reference sequence).

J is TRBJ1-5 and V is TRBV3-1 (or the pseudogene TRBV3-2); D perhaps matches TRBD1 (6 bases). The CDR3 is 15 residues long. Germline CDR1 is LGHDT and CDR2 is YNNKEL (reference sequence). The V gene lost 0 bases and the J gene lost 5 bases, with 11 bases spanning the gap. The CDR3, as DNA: TGTGCCAGCAGCCAAGATCGGACAGAATATCAGCCCCAGCATTTT. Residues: CASSQDRTEYQPQHF.

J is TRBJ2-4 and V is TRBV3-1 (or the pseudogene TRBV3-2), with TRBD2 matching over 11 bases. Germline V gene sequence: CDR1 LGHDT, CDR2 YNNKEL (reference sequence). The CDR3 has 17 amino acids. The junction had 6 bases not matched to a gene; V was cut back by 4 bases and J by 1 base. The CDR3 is CASSRPASGGAKNIQYF. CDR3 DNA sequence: TGTGCCAGCAGCCGCCCAGCTAGCGGGGGGGCCAAAAACATTCAGTACTTC.

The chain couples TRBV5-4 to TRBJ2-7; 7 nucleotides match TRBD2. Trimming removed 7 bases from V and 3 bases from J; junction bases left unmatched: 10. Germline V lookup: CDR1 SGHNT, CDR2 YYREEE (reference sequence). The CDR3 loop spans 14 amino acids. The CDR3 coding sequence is TGTGCCAGCCGAAGTTGGCTAGCGGACTACGAGCAGTACTTC. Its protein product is CASRSWLADYEQYF.

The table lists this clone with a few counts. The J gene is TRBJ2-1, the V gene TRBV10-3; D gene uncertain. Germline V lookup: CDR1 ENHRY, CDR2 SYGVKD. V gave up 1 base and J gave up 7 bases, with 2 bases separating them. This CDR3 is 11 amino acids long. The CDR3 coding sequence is TGTGCCATCAGTGAGTTAAATGAGCAGTTCTTC. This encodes CAISELNEQFF.

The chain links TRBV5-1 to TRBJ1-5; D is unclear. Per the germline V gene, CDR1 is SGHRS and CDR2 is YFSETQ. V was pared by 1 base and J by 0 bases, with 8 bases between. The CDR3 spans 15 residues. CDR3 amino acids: CASSLSGSSNQPQHF. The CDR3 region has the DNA TGCGCCAGCAGCTTGAGCGGAAGTAGCAATCAGCCCCAGCATTTT.

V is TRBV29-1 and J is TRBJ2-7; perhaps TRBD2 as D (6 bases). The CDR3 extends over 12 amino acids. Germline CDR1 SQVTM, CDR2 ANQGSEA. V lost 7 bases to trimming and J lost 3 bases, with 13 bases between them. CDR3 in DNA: TGCAGCGCCGTGGGGGGAGGCTACGAGCAGTACTTC. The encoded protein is CSAVGGGYEQYF.

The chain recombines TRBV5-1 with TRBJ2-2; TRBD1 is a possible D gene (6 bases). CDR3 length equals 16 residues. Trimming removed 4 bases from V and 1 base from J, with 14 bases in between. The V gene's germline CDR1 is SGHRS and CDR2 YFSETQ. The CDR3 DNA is TGCGCCAGCAGCCTCAAGACGACAGGGAACACCGGGGAGCTGTTTTTT. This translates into CASSLKTTGNTGELFF.

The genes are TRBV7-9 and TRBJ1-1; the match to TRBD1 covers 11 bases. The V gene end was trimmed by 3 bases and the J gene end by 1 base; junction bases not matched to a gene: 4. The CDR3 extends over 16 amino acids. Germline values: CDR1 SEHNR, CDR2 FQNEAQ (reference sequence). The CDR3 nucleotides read TGTGCCAGCAGCTTGGGGACAGGGGGACGGAACACTGAAGCTTTCTTT. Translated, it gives CASSLGTGGRNTEAFF.

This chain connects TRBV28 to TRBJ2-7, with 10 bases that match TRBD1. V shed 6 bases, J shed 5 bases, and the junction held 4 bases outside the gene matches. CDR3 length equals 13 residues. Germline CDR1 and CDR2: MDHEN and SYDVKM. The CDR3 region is CASRRQGAHEQYF. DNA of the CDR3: TGTGCCAGCAGACGACAGGGGGCCCACGAGCAGTACTTC.

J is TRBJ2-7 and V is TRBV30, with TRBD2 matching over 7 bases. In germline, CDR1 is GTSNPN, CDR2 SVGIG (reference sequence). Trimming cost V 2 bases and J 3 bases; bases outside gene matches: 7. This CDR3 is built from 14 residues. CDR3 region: CAWSTRGRNYEQYF. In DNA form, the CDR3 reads TGTGCCTGGAGTACGCGGGGGAGAAACTACGAGCAGTACTTC.